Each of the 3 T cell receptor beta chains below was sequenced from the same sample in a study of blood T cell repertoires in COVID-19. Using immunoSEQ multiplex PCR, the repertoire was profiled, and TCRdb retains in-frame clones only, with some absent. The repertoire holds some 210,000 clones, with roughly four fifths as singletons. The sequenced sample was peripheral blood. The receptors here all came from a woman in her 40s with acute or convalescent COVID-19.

The CDR3 loop reads CASSRRQGSYEQYF. CDR3 DNA: TGTGCCAGCAGCCGTAGACAGGGCTCCTACGAGCAGTACTTC. This rearrangement joins TRBV5-4 to TRBJ2-7; TRBD1 aligns across 7 bases. Germline loops: CDR1 SGHNT, CDR2 YYREEE (reference sequence). Trimming took 4 bases from V and 0 from J; bases not matched to a gene: 4. The CDR3 has 14 amino acids.

The chain's CDR3 is CASSSIPDRDRGPYGYTF. The DNA for the CDR3 is TGTGCCAGCAGCTCTATACCGGACCGGGACAGGGGGCCCTATGGCTACACCTTC. V and J are TRBV7-2 and TRBJ1-2; 12 bases align to TRBD1. The germline V gene has CDR1 SGHTA and CDR2 FQGNSA. The V and J ends lost 4 bases and 4 bases, in that order; junction bases with no gene match: 13. The CDR3 sequence is 18 residues long.

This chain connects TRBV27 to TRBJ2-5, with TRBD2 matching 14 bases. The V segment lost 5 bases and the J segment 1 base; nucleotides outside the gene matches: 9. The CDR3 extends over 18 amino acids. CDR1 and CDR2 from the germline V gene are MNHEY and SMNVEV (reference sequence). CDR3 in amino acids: CASSITPTSGRAQETQYF. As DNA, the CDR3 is TGTGCCAGCAGTATTACCCCGACTAGCGGGAGGGCCCAAGAGACCCAGTACTTC.